This entry lists 8 T cell receptor beta chains sequenced from one sample in a study of T cells after yellow fever vaccination. TCRdb itself ran the 5' RACE reads through MiXCR, one entry per CDR3 protein. The sample has a few hundred thousand distinct CDR3 sequences, less than 20% seen once; the top ten hold 15% to 20%. The sample in question was PBMCs, obtained 4 to 5 days after the first yellow fever vaccination. All receptors come from a man aged 18 to 30 who received the YFV17D yellow fever vaccine.

The V gene is TRBV5-6, the J gene TRBJ2-5; D is perhaps TRBD1 (6 bases). Germline V lookup: CDR1 SGHDT, CDR2 YYEEEE. V lost 1 base and J 1 base, leaving 11 bases between the germline ends. There are 15 residues in the CDR3. The CDR3 reads CASSLPGARQETQYF. In nucleotides, the CDR3 is TGTGCCAGCAGCTTGCCAGGGGCCCGCCAAGAGACCCAGTACTTC.

The chain uses TRBV19 and TRBJ2-7, with TRBD2 identical over 11 bases. The CDR3 spans 18 residues. Trimming at V came to 3 bases and at J to 6 bases, leaving 16 bases not matched to a gene. Germline CDR1 reads LNHDA; CDR2 reads SQIVND (reference sequence). CDR3 sequence reads: CASSITGLAGPTGGEQYF. The CDR3 DNA follows: TGTGCCAGTAGTATTACAGGACTAGCGGGCCCCACCGGCGGCGAGCAGTACTTC.

This clonotype showed up just a few times. This chain links TRBV6-1 with TRBJ1-5, with D possibly matching TRBD1 (5 bases). The CDR3 extends over 15 amino acids. V lost 6 bases, J lost 0 bases, and 12 bases lay in between. From germline, CDR1 is MNHNS and CDR2 SASEGT. CDR3 bases: TGTGCCAGCAGGCTGACAGTTTATAGCAATCAGCCCCAGCATTTT. Amino acids: CASRLTVYSNQPQHF.

In its sample, this clonotype was seen a few times. V usage is TRBV20-1 and J usage is TRBJ2-2; TRBD2 is a possible D gene (6 bases). CDR3 length: 16 amino acids. The V and J ends lost 1 base and 2 bases respectively, with 14 bases between them. The V gene's germline CDR1 is DFQATT and CDR2 SNEGSKA (reference sequence). CDR3 sequence (DNA): TGCAGTGCTAGAGGAATAACGGGACTTAACACCGGGGAGCTGTTTTTT. It codes for CSARGITGLNTGELFF.

J is TRBJ2-7 and V is TRBV4-2; 9 positions match TRBD2. Germline CDR1 reads LGHNA; CDR2 reads YNFKEQ. Trimming at V came to 2 bases and at J to 2 bases, leaving 7 bases not matched to a gene. The CDR3 length is 16 residues. The CDR3: CASSQRGLAGPYEQYF. The DNA for the CDR3 is TGTGCCAGCAGCCAACGGGGGCTAGCGGGGCCCTACGAGCAGTACTTC.

V usage is TRBV6-5 and J usage is TRBJ1-5, with D unclear. The germline gives CDR1 MNHEY, CDR2 SVGAGI. This CDR3 contains 13 residues. V lost 3 bases and J lost 4, with 7 bases in between. Here the CDR3 DNA reads TGTGCCAGCAGTTATGGGTTGAATCAGCCCCAGCATTTT. Translated: CASSYGLNQPQHF.

This clonotype showed up many times. The chain uses TRBV5-1 and TRBJ2-3, with 12 bases aligning to TRBD2. Per the germline V gene, CDR1 is SGHRS and CDR2 is YFSETQ. J was trimmed by 2 bases and V by 0 bases; bases with no gene match: 1. This CDR3 is built from 16 residues. The DNA of the CDR3 is TGCGCCAGCAGCTTGGGACTAGCGGGGGTCACAGATACGCAGTATTTT. Its translation is CASSLGLAGVTDTQYF.

This clonotype was observed a few times. J is TRBJ2-5 and V is TRBV5-1; possibly TRBD1 for D (6 bases). The CDR3 has 15 residues. Looked up from germline, CDR1 is SGHRS and CDR2 is YFSETQ. V was clipped by 0 bases and J by 2 bases, with 11 bases between them. CDR3 in amino acids: CASSLETGPQETQYF. In nucleotides, the CDR3 is TGCGCCAGCAGCTTGGAGACAGGCCCACAAGAGACCCAGTACTTC.